The 7 T cell receptor beta chains given below trace back to one sample, sequenced in a study of CD8+CD57+ T cells in acquired aplastic anemia (dated by TCRdb to between 2017 and 2018). TCRdb lists the instrument as Illumina HiSeq 2000. Genomic DNA was used as template for profiling of TCR beta VDJ combinations and CDR3 sequences. TCRdb reanalyzed the raw reads on its own, using fastp at Q25 for trimming and MiXCR for clone calling, and kept in-frame beta chains. Rows are combined by CDR3 protein, so each entry shows the most common genes and DNA. For this sample there are approximately 470,000 distinct CDR3 sequences; around 33% appear just once. The top ten constitute 0.82% of the sample. Flow cytometry had shown CD8+CD57+ cell expansion in the patients selected for sequencing. The sequencing input was sorted CD4+, CD8+, or CD8+CD57+ T cells (not recorded which) from PBMCs. These receptor sequences come from a human donor with aplastic anemia.

This chain uses TRBV10-2 with TRBJ1-1; D ambiguous. Germline CDR1 WSHSY, CDR2 SAAADI. V was cut by 1 base and J by 5 bases, with 14 bases left in between. The CDR3 runs 15 residues. The CDR3 DNA sequence: TGCGCCAGCAGTGAGTGGTGGGTGAGGAAGACTGAAGCTTTCTTT. This sequence encodes CASSEWWVRKTEAFF.

This clonotype has a handful of counts. V is TRBV4-2 and J is TRBJ2-5; 8 bases map to TRBD1. This CDR3 spans 15 amino acids. Germline assignment: CDR1 LGHNA and CDR2 YNFKEQ. After removal of 1 base from V and 4 bases from J, the junction contained 5 bases not matched to a gene. CDR3 in amino acids: CASSQGDRGRETQYF. The CDR3 nucleotides read TGTGCCAGCAGCCAAGGAGACAGGGGCAGAGAGACCCAGTACTTC.

About this clonotype itself: In this CDR3 the conserved last residue, phenylalanine or tryptophan, is missing, so a read error is likely. The chain carries TRBV29-1 and TRBJ2-5; 10 positions match TRBD2. The CDR3 totals 14 residues. The germline gives CDR1 SQVTM, CDR2 ANQGSEA. Trimming cost V 8 bases and J 3 bases; bases outside gene matches: 9. The CDR3 DNA reads TGCAGCTCCCGGACTAGCGGTCACGAAGAGACCCAGTACTCC. Amino acid sequence: CSSRTSGHEETQYS.

J is TRBJ1-6 and V is TRBV15; 10 nucleotides align to TRBD1. This CDR3 has 17 amino acids. With 1 base clipped from V and 10 bases from J, the junction kept 10 bases outside the gene matches. In germline, CDR1 is LNHNV, CDR2 YYDKDF (reference sequence). CDR3 protein: CATSRVGTGAVGSPLHF. For the CDR3, the DNA is TGTGCCACCAGCAGAGTGGGGACAGGGGCGGTTGGGTCACCCCTCCACTTT. Using reference TRBV15 and TRBJ1-6 for the parts outside the CDR3, the full variable domain is DAMVIQNPRYQVTQFGKPVTLSCSQTLNHNVMYWYQQKSSQAPKLLFHYYDKDFNNEADTPDNFQSRRPNTSFCFLDIRSPGLGDTAMYLCATSRVGTGAVGSPLHFGNGTRLTVT.

V and J are TRBV7-2 and TRBJ1-5, with D perhaps matching TRBD1 (6 bases). Germline loops: CDR1 SGHTA, CDR2 FQGNSA. Trimming took 4 bases from V and 4 from J, leaving 14 bases between them. This CDR3 spans 15 amino acids. The CDR3 region is CASSSVGAGNQPQHF. The DNA of the CDR3 is TGTGCCAGCAGCTCAGTGGGGGCAGGGAATCAGCCCCAGCATTTT.

About this clonotype itself: A much larger clone sits a single nucleotide away, making a read error possible. The chain is built from TRBV7-6 and TRBJ2-7; the match to TRBD2 covers 12 bases. CDR1 SGHVS and CDR2 FNYEAQ come from the germline V gene. The J segment lost 6 bases and the V segment lost 0 bases, leaving 6 bases of the junction unmatched. This CDR3 comprises 16 residues. CDR3 residues: CASSLAASGRVGEQYF. Written as DNA, the CDR3 is TGTGCCAGCAGCTTAGCGGCTAGCGGGAGGGTAGGCGAGCAGTACTTC.

This clonotype was recorded many times. The chain has TRBV7-8 and TRBJ2-5, with TRBD2 identical over 7 bases. The V segment lost 5 bases and the J segment 1 base; nucleotides outside the gene matches: 13. The CDR3 covers 17 residues. Looked up from germline, CDR1 is SGHVS and CDR2 is FQNEAQ. DNA for the CDR3: TGTGCCAGCAGCGCGCACCTTACTAGCGACTCCCAAGAGACCCAGTACTTC. Translating it yields CASSAHLTSDSQETQYF.